Following are 19 T cell receptor beta chains from one sample sequenced in a study of blood T cell repertoires in COVID-19. Libraries were prepared by immunoSEQ multiplex PCR; TCRdb keeps only in-frame clonotypes and omits some of them. There are 150,000 or so clones in the sample; about 90% occur only once, and about 7% lies in the top ten. Sequenced input: PBMCs or T cells enriched from blood (not recorded which). Source of these receptors: a woman aged 45-59 years who had recovered from COVID-19.

This clone showed up just once. The chain employs TRBV3-1 (or the pseudogene TRBV3-2) and TRBJ2-1; no clear D. The CDR3 has 15 amino acids. Trimming took off 1 base at V and 5 bases at J, with 12 bases between the two ends. From germline, CDR1 is LGHDT and CDR2 YNNKEL (reference sequence). CDR3 sequence reads: CASSQGGYYNNEQFF. The CDR3 nucleotides are TGTGCCAGCAGCCAAGGAGGCTACTACAACAATGAGCAGTTCTTC.

V and J are TRBV2 and TRBJ2-5; D call uncertain. The V end was cut by 6 bases, the J end by 3 bases, with 8 bases between. This CDR3 is 12 amino acids long. Germline values: CDR1 SNHLY, CDR2 FYNNEI. Written as DNA, the CDR3 is TGTGCCAGCAGGCGACTTGAAGAGACCCAGTACTTC. It yields the protein CASRRLEETQYF.

A few counts support this clone. The chain carries TRBV7-9 and TRBJ1-4; D is uncertain. Trimming removed 5 bases from V and 3 bases from J, with 13 bases in between. The length of the CDR3 is 15 residues. Looked up from germline, CDR1 is SEHNR and CDR2 is FQNEAQ (reference sequence). This CDR3 reads CASSPIQNSNEKLFF. The CDR3 DNA reads TGTGCCAGCAGCCCAATCCAGAATTCTAATGAAAAACTGTTTTTT.

This clone was observed a single time. The chain joins TRBV5-4 to TRBJ2-5; unclear D gene. This CDR3 is built from 11 residues. Per germline, CDR1 SGHNT and CDR2 YYREEE (reference sequence). V was cut by 2 bases and J by 5 bases, with 4 bases left in between. DNA for the CDR3: TGTGCCAGCAGCTTTCGGGAGACCCAGTACTTC. Its protein is CASSFRETQYF.

The chain carries TRBV29-1 and TRBJ1-3; no reliable D call. Looked up from germline, CDR1 is SQVTM and CDR2 is ANQGSEA. This CDR3 region has 13 residues. Deletions cut 6 bases from V and 0 bases from J, with 9 bases between. The CDR3 is CSVARDSGNTIYF. CDR3 DNA sequence: TGCAGCGTCGCACGGGACTCTGGAAACACCATATATTTT.

This sequence joins TRBV7-2 and TRBJ1-1, with D possibly being TRBD1 (5 bases). Germline CDR1 is SGHTA and CDR2 is FQGNSA. CDR3 length: 14 amino acids. Trimming pared 5 bases from V and 1 base from J, leaving 11 bases between. The CDR3 region has the DNA TGTGCCAGCAGCATTCGGACAAGGAACACTGAAGCTTTCTTT. Protein sequence: CASSIRTRNTEAFF.

The CDR3 bases are TGTGCCAGTAGCTTGGTAGGACTTAACGCTGAAGCTTTCTTT. This encodes CASSLVGLNAEAFF. The chain is built from TRBV19 and TRBJ1-1; D gene ambiguous. Per the germline V gene, CDR1 is LNHDA and CDR2 is SQIVND (reference sequence). CDR3 length: 14 amino acids. The germline V and J ends were trimmed by 6 bases and 6 bases, with 17 bases remaining between them.

This chain links TRBV29-1 with TRBJ2-7; 7 positions match TRBD2. The CDR3 loop spans 13 amino acids. Germline V lookup: CDR1 SQVTM, CDR2 ANQGSEA. With V trimmed by 7 bases and J by 3 bases, 9 bases remained unmatched. The CDR3 nucleotides are TGCAGCGCCCGGGCTAGCGGAAACTACGAGCAGTACTTC. This sequence encodes CSARASGNYEQYF.

The chain couples TRBV19 to TRBJ2-7, with a tentative D call TRBD2 (6 bases). The V and J ends lost 5 bases and 6 bases respectively, with 23 bases between them. This CDR3 has 16 residues. Germline CDR1 reads LNHDA; CDR2 reads SQIVND (reference sequence). Here the CDR3 reads CASSGRDSVRGVEQYF. The CDR3 region has the DNA TGTGCCAGTAGTGGCCGGGACTCCGTTAGAGGAGTCGAGCAGTACTTC.

The chain has TRBV28 and TRBJ2-3; possibly TRBD1 for D (5 bases). The V end lost 2 bases, the J end lost 1 base, and 13 bases lay between the germline ends. The CDR3 contains 16 residues. Germline CDR1 and CDR2: MDHEN and SYDVKM. This chain's CDR3 is CASSLRGRPRTDTQYF. DNA for the CDR3: TGTGCCAGCAGTTTAAGGGGCAGGCCGCGCACAGATACGCAGTATTTT.

The chain employs TRBV11-2 and TRBJ2-7, with D possibly being TRBD2 (6 bases). The germline V gene has CDR1 SGHAT and CDR2 FQNNGV. The CDR3 is 16 residues long. Trimming stripped 4 bases from V and 2 bases from J, with 18 bases between. The CDR3 nucleotides are TGTGCCAGCAGCTCACGCGGGACGCTCAGAACCTACGAGCAGTACTTC. It translates to CASSSRGTLRTYEQYF.

The rearrangement links TRBV6-2 or TRBV6-3 to TRBJ2-7; 9 nucleotides align to TRBD2. This CDR3 region has 14 residues. Germline V gives CDR1 MNHEY, CDR2 SVGEGT. J lost 2 bases, V lost 6 bases, and 5 bases had no gene match. The CDR3 sequence is CASSGTSPPYEQYF. CDR3 bases: TGTGCCAGCAGCGGGACTAGCCCACCCTACGAGCAGTACTTC.

This rearrangement joins TRBV12-3 or TRBV12-4 to TRBJ1-1; D is possibly TRBD1 (6 bases). Between the trimmed V and J ends, which lost 4 bases and 1 base, there was a span of 7 bases. This CDR3 has 13 residues. The CDR3 nucleotides are TGTGCCAGCAGTTGGACAGAGAACACTGAAGCTTTCTTT. This sequence encodes CASSWTENTEAFF.

The CDR3 nucleotides read TGTGCCAGCAGTTCCAGACTAGCGGTAAAGCCATACGAGCAGTACTTC. It encodes CASSSRLAVKPYEQYF. J is TRBJ2-7 and V is TRBV28, with 9 positions matching TRBD2. The V gene's germline CDR1 is MDHEN and CDR2 SYDVKM. V lost 4 bases and J lost 4; bases outside the gene matches: 11. This CDR3 spans 16 amino acids. The full variable domain, with the rest looked up from reference TRBV28 and TRBJ2-7, is DVKVTQSSRYLVKRTGEKVFLECVQDMDHENMFWYRQDPGLGLRLIYFSYDVKMKEKGDIPEGYSVSREKKERFSLILESASTNQTSMYLCASSSRLAVKPYEQYFGPGTRLTVT.

The CDR3 DNA sequence: TGTGCCAGCAGTGACTCATCACCCGGGACAGATACTAATCAGCCCCAGCATTTT. It yields the protein CASSDSSPGTDTNQPQHF. The chain joins TRBV25-1 to TRBJ1-5; 7 nucleotides match TRBD1. The CDR3 loop spans 18 amino acids. Germline CDR1 is MGHDK and CDR2 is SYGVNS. V lost 3 bases, J lost 4 bases, and 15 bases stayed unmatched.

This chain joins TRBV2 and TRBJ2-7; 8 bases agree with TRBD1. This CDR3 comprises 13 residues. The V and J ends lost 7 bases and 5 bases, in that order; junction bases with no gene match: 7. Germline assignment: CDR1 SNHLY and CDR2 FYNNEI. The CDR3 bases are TGTGCCAGCACGAGGGACAGGTACAACGAGCAGTACTTC. Protein product: CASTRDRYNEQYF.

The chain joins TRBV3-1 (or the pseudogene TRBV3-2) to TRBJ1-2, with a tentative D call TRBD1 (5 bases). CDR3 length equals 13 residues. CDR1 is LGHDT and CDR2 is YNNKEL in the germline V gene (reference sequence). Trimming took off 0 bases at V and 8 bases at J, with 10 bases between the two ends. The CDR3 region has the DNA TGTGCCAGCAGCCAAGATAACAGGAGAGGCTACACCTTC. It encodes CASSQDNRRGYTF.

This CDR3 reads CASSSGTSGSNEQYF. As DNA, the CDR3 is TGTGCCAGCAGTTCAGGGACTAGCGGGAGTAACGAGCAGTACTTC. The V call is TRBV6-5, the J call TRBJ2-7, with 14 bases that match TRBD2. Germline V gives CDR1 MNHEY, CDR2 SVGAGI. This CDR3 comprises 15 residues. V lost 4 bases to trimming and J lost 5 bases; unmatched junction nucleotides: 4.

V gene TRBV5-4 combines with J gene TRBJ1-1, with TRBD1 as a possible D gene (6 bases). The ends were cut back, 5 bases at V and 0 bases at J, with 26 bases in the middle. Germline-derived CDR1 and CDR2 are SGHNT and YYREEE (reference sequence). The CDR3 extends over 19 amino acids. CDR3 sequence (DNA): TGTGCCAGCAGTAGCGGCGGATCCAGGGGAGGGAGGGTGAACACTGAAGCTTTCTTT. Encoded protein: CASSSGGSRGGRVNTEAFF.